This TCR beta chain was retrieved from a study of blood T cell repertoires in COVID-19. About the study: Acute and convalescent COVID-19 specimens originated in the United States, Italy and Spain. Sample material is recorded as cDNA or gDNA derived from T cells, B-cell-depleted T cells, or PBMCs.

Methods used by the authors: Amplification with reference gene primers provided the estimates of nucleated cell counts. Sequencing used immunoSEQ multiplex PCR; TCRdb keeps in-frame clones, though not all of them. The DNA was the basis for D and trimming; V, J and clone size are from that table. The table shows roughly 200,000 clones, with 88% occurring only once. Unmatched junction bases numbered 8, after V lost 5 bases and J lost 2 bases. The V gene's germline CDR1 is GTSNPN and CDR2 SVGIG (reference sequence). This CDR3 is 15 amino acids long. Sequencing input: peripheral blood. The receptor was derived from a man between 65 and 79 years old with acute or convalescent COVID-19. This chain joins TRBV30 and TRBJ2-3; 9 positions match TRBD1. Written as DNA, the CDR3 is TGTGCCTGGGGGACAGGGCAGTTCCTCACAGATACGCAGTATTTT. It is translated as CAWGTGQFLTDTQYF.